These 18 T cell receptor beta chains were sequenced from one sample in a study of shared clonotypes between healthy human individuals. Clones were sequenced by immunoSEQ multiplex PCR, and TCRdb holds only the in-frame ones, with some missing. The profile shows more than 1,200,000 clones, roughly 98.5% of them singletons. The sample taken for sequencing was naive CD4+ T cells sorted from blood. Subset: CD45RA+ positively selected. The origin of the receptors is a young man in good health.

DNA of the CDR3: TGTGCCAGCAGCTCAACTCCCCTTTTAGCGGGAGCTTGGAATGACGGGTTCTTC. Its translation is CASSSTPLLAGAWNDGFF. The chain combines TRBV5-6 with TRBJ2-1; 9 bases match TRBD2. This CDR3 spans 18 amino acids. Germline assignment: CDR1 SGHDT and CDR2 YYEEEE. J lost 15 bases, V lost 3 bases, and 25 bases had no gene match.

The chain recombines TRBV6-6 with TRBJ2-7, with D unresolved. The length of the CDR3 is 12 residues. Germline CDR1 reads MNHNY; CDR2 reads SVGAGI (reference sequence). V gave up 6 bases and J gave up 6 bases, with 12 bases separating them. CDR3 nucleotide sequence: TGTGCCAGCAGCCTAACGACGGGCGAGCAGTACTTC. Protein product: CASSLTTGEQYF.

The chain combines TRBV5-1 with TRBJ2-5; 10 bases align to TRBD2. Per germline, CDR1 SGHRS and CDR2 YFSETQ. The V gene end was trimmed by 3 bases and the J gene end by 3 bases; junction bases not matched to a gene: 8. The CDR3 totals 16 residues. DNA of the CDR3: TGCGCCAGCAGCTCGAGGGGTCTAGCGGGAGAAGAGACCCAGTACTTC. Translation: CASSSRGLAGEETQYF. The full variable domain, in which reference TRBV5-1 and TRBJ2-5 provide the parts outside the CDR3, is KAGVTQTPRYLIKTRGQQVTLSCSPISGHRSVSWYQQTPGQGLQFLFEYFSETQRNKGNFPGRFSGRQFSNSRSEMNVSTLELGDSALYLCASSSRGLAGEETQYFGPGTRLLVL.

V and J are TRBV28 and TRBJ1-1; the match to TRBD1 covers 12 bases. This CDR3 is built from 15 residues. Germline lookup yields CDR1 MDHEN and CDR2 SYDVKM. V lost 6 bases, J lost 4 bases, and 6 bases stayed unmatched. The chain's CDR3 is CASRRLGQGATEAFF. The CDR3 nucleotides read TGTGCCAGCAGACGACTGGGACAGGGGGCCACTGAAGCTTTCTTT.

In the case of this clone: This same CDR3 is encoded by further DNA sequences in the sample. This chain uses TRBV6-5 with TRBJ1-1, with D perhaps TRBD1 (6 bases). V was clipped by 0 bases and J by 4 bases, with 6 bases between them. This CDR3 has 13 amino acids. CDR1 and CDR2 from the germline V gene are MNHEY and SVGAGI. In DNA, the CDR3 is TGTGCCAGCAGTTACTCAGGGGGCACTGAAGCTTTCTTT. Protein product: CASSYSGGTEAFF.

This chain links TRBV5-1 with TRBJ1-5; D is unresolved. The length of the CDR3 is 17 residues. V was cut by 0 bases and J by 1 base, with 14 bases left in between. CDR1 is SGHRS and CDR2 is YFSETQ in the germline V gene. CDR3 in amino acids: CASSLGTGVGSNQPQHF. The CDR3 DNA sequence: TGCGCCAGCAGCTTGGGAACCGGGGTGGGGAGCAATCAGCCCCAGCATTTT.

The V gene is TRBV5-1, the J gene TRBJ1-3; D possibly corresponds to TRBD1 (5 bases). Germline CDR1 SGHRS, CDR2 YFSETQ. Trimming took 3 bases from V and 0 from J, leaving 10 bases between them. The CDR3 contains 15 residues. Here the CDR3 reads CASSSGTGSGNTIYF. The CDR3 DNA is TGCGCCAGCAGCTCCGGGACCGGCTCTGGAAACACCATATATTTT.

The CDR3 coding sequence is TGCGCCAGCAGCCAAGATCCCCGAGGGGACTCTGGGGCCAACGTCCTGACTTTC. This translates into CASSQDPRGDSGANVLTF. V is TRBV4-1 and J is TRBJ2-6, with D possibly called TRBD1 or TRBD2 (5 bases each). The CDR3 contains 18 residues. Germline V gene lookup returns CDR1 MGHRA and CDR2 YSYEKL. Trimming removed 0 bases from V and 0 bases from J, with 12 bases in between.

DNA for the CDR3: TGTGCCAGCACGCGGCATAGCGGGACTTGGAATGAGCAGTTCTTC. It codes for CASTRHSGTWNEQFF. V usage is TRBV5-4 and J usage is TRBJ2-1; 8 nucleotides line up with TRBD2. The CDR3 sequence is 15 residues long. CDR1 SGHNT and CDR2 YYREEE come from the germline V gene (reference sequence). Losses at the gene ends were 6 bases for V and 7 bases for J; bases not matched to a gene: 12.

The chain links TRBV18 to TRBJ1-2; 7 bases are shared with TRBD1. The length of the CDR3 is 17 residues. The V gene's germline CDR1 is KGHSH and CDR2 LQKENI. The ends lost 2 bases at V and 4 bases at J; junction bases unmatched: 13. As DNA, the CDR3 is TGTGCCAGCTCACCAGGGACAGCCTCCCGACCCTTCTATGGCTACACCTTC. Its protein is CASSPGTASRPFYGYTF.

In nucleotides, the CDR3 is TGTGCCAGCTCACTAAAACAGGGAATGGCTGCCTTCACTGAAGCTTTCTTT. This sequence encodes CASSLKQGMAAFTEAFF. This rearrangement joins TRBV18 to TRBJ1-1; a possible D gene is TRBD1 (6 bases). Germline CDR1 KGHSH, CDR2 LQKENI. Trimming cost V 4 bases and J 4 bases, with 22 bases left between them. The CDR3 has 17 amino acids.

This clone appeared a single time. The gene calls are TRBV7-2 and TRBJ2-7; no firm D call. The germline V and J ends were trimmed by 5 bases and 1 base, with 6 bases remaining between them. The germline CDR1 and CDR2 sequences are SGHTA and FQGNSA. The CDR3 totals 12 residues. The CDR3 region is CASSLYSYEQYF. DNA for the CDR3: TGTGCCAGCAGCCTATATTCCTACGAGCAGTACTTC. Full variable domain (remainder filled in from reference TRBV7-2 and TRBJ2-7): GAGVSQSPSNKVTEKGKDVELRCDPISGHTALYWYRQSLGQGLEFLIYFQGNSAPDKSGLPSDRFSAERTGGSVSTLTIQRTQQEDSAVYLCASSLYSYEQYFGPGTRLTVT.

The chain uses TRBV6-1 and TRBJ2-1; the D is unclear. Germline lookup yields CDR1 MNHNS and CDR2 SASEGT. This CDR3 is built from 14 residues. Trimming removed 2 bases at V and 6 bases at J, with 11 bases between. DNA of the CDR3: TGTGCCAGCAGTGAAAGGTCACAGCCCAATGAGCAGTTCTTC. Amino acids: CASSERSQPNEQFF.

The chain links TRBV29-1 to TRBJ2-5; 7 bases match TRBD1. The CDR3 contains 12 residues. The V gene's germline CDR1 is SQVTM and CDR2 ANQGSEA. V dropped 7 bases and J dropped 6; count of bases not matched to a gene: 8. CDR3 bases: TGCAGCGCCCTCAGGGGGTCGAAGACCCAGTACTTC. This codes for CSALRGSKTQYF.

This chain uses TRBV6-6 with TRBJ2-3; D unresolved. CDR3 length: 15 amino acids. Per germline, CDR1 MNHNY and CDR2 SVGAGI (reference sequence). Trimming stripped 7 bases from V and 1 base from J, with 15 bases between. In DNA, the CDR3 is TGTGCCAGCACAACCAGGCGGCGCGGCACAGATACGCAGTATTTT. It codes for CASTTRRRGTDTQYF.

This clone was picked up one time. This chain links TRBV2 with TRBJ2-7, with TRBD2 identical over 11 bases. CDR3 length: 13 residues. The germline V gene encodes CDR1 SNHLY and CDR2 FYNNEI. V lost 7 bases, J lost 4 bases, and 3 bases stayed unmatched. The DNA of the CDR3 is TGTGCCAGCATGGCTAGCGGGAGGTACGAGCAGTACTTC. The encoded protein is CASMASGRYEQYF. Full variable domain (outside the CDR3, taken from reference TRBV2 and TRBJ2-7): EPEVTQTPSHQVTQMGQEVILRCVPISNHLYFYWYRQILGQKVEFLVSFYNNEISEKSEIFDDQFSVERPDGSNFTLKIRSTKLEDSAMYFCASMASGRYEQYFGPGTRLTVT.

The sample holds one count of this clone. The rearrangement joins TRBV7-2 to TRBJ2-1, with D hard to call. Germline V lookup: CDR1 SGHTA, CDR2 FQGNSA. The CDR3 has 14 residues. The V and J ends lost 4 bases and 1 base respectively, with 8 bases between them. The CDR3 region is CASSSPGSYNEQFF. CDR3 nucleotide sequence: TGTGCCAGCAGCTCCCCTGGGTCCTACAATGAGCAGTTCTTC.

The V call is TRBV9, the J call TRBJ2-5; a weak D match, TRBD2 (6 bases). Germline loops: CDR1 SGDLS, CDR2 YYNGEE. The CDR3 spans 12 residues. V was cut by 6 bases and J by 4 bases, with 10 bases left in between. The CDR3 DNA is TGTGCCAGCATGGGGGGAGGAGAGACCCAGTACTTC. Amino acids: CASMGGGETQYF.